The 14 T cell receptor beta chains in this list originate from one sample, sequenced in a study of tissue T cells after allogeneic stem cell transplantation. The method was immunoSEQ multiplex PCR; TCRdb's version includes in-frame clones alone and lacks a portion of them. The table shows tens of thousands of clones, with 55% to 80% occurring only once. Sequenced: spleen. Source of these receptors: a female BALB/c mouse in good health. MHC haplotype here: H2-d.

Details on this clone: Each gene name is a mouse one. The CDR3 end lies 1 residue beyond the end of the read and is filled in from the germline J gene. The chain carries TRBV4 and TRBJ2-5; 11 bases are shared with TRBD2. Germline values: CDR1 LGHDT, CDR2 YNNKQL (reference sequence). Losses at the gene ends were 5 bases for V and 4 bases for J; bases not matched to a gene: 2. CDR3 length: 14 amino acids. CDR3: CASSRTGGKDTQYF. The CDR3 bases that were read are TGTGCCAGCAGCCGGACTGGGGGGAAAGACACCCAGTAC.

Only a few counts were recorded for this clone. Mouse gene names and germline throughout. The read ends 1 residue early relative to the CDR3; the germline J gene fills the gap. The chain has TRBV13-2 and TRBJ1-5; the D is unclear. V lost 1 base and J lost 8, with 4 bases in between. Germline-derived CDR1 and CDR2 are NNHNN and SYGAGS (reference sequence). This CDR3 contains 11 residues. The CDR3 loop is CASGDREAPLF. CDR3 bases read: TGTGCCAGCGGTGATCGGGAGGCTCCGCTT.

This clone turned up a few times. Mouse gene names and germline throughout. The CDR3 extends 1 residue past the end of the read, so its final part is completed from the germline J gene. The V gene is TRBV13-1, the J gene TRBJ1-3; D is unclear. The germline V and J ends were trimmed by 1 base and 0 bases, with 5 bases remaining between them. This CDR3 has 14 amino acids. Germline V gives CDR1 NSHNY, CDR2 SYGAGN. This CDR3 is CASSDLDSGNTLYF. The DNA read from the CDR3 is TGTGCCAGCAGTGATTTAGATTCTGGAAATACGCTCTAT.

A word on this clone: Any gene name here is a mouse gene name. Sequencing ends 1 residue short of the CDR3 end; the germline J gene provides the rest. The chain links TRBV13-1 to TRBJ2-4; maybe TRBD2 (6 bases). V lost 3 bases and J lost 3, with 11 bases in between. There are 14 residues in the CDR3. Germline CDR1 and CDR2: NSHNY and SYGAGN. The CDR3 bases that were read are TGTGCCAGCAGTGGCTGGGGTAGGCAAAACACCTTGTAC. Translating it yields CASSGWGRQNTLY. The full CDR3 sequence reads CASSGWGRQNTLYF.

Comments on this clone: Genes here carry mouse names. The CDR3 protein is CSSRLDWGYTLYF. The DNA read from the CDR3 is TGTAGTTCTAGATTGGACTGGGGGTACACCTTGTAC. The chain joins TRBV30 to TRBJ2-4; 10 bases align to TRBD2. The observed sequence ends 1 residue before the CDR3 terminus, with the missing tail filled in from the germline J gene. The germline CDR1 and CDR2 sequences are SQVVS and ANEGSEA. V trimming: 2 bases; J trimming: 7 bases; junction bases outside the gene matches: 3. The CDR3 is made up of 13 amino acids.

Turning to this clone: Gene names and germline match the mouse. The read falls 1 residue short of the CDR3 end, and the missing part is taken from the germline J gene. The chain links TRBV13-2 to TRBJ2-5; 9 bases match TRBD1. The CDR3 runs to 16 residues. The V and J ends lost 3 bases and 2 bases, in that order; junction bases with no gene match: 7. The germline V gene has CDR1 NNHNN and CDR2 SYGAGS (reference sequence). CDR3 amino acids: CASGGPGTGTQDTQYF. The CDR3 bases that were read are TGTGCCAGCGGTGGCCCCGGGACAGGGACCCAAGACACCCAGTAC.

This clone appeared a single time. Mouse gene names apply. The CDR3 end is not reached by the read, which stops 1 residue before it; the germline J gene fills it in. The chain uses TRBV17 and TRBJ1-1; 11 nucleotides line up with TRBD1. This CDR3 has 13 residues. The germline CDR1 and CDR2 sequences are MNHDT and YYDKIL. Trimming cost V 8 bases and J 4 bases; bases outside gene matches: 3. CDR3 DNA (partial): TGTGCTAGCGGACAGGGGGCGGGCACAGAAGTCTTC. As protein: CASGQGAGTEVF. The entire CDR3 is CASGQGAGTEVFF.

Concerning this clone itself: Any gene name here is a mouse gene name. The read finishes 1 residue shy of the CDR3 end, and the germline J gene is used to complete it. The rearrangement links TRBV1 to TRBJ2-5; D might be TRBD1 or TRBD2, each matching 5 bases. There are 14 residues in the CDR3. Germline V gene lookup returns CDR1 NSQYPW and CDR2 LRSPGD (reference sequence). V was pared by 0 bases and J by 3 bases, with 7 bases between. CDR3 DNA, as far as it was read: TGCACCTGCAGTGCAGAGGGACCGCAAGACACCCAGTAC. Its translation: CTCSAEGPQDTQY. The whole CDR3 protein reads CTCSAEGPQDTQYF.

Concerning this clone itself: The genes and germline here are from mouse. The sequenced fragment ends 1 residue before the CDR3 boundary, so the rest is inferred from the germline J gene. The genes are TRBV4 and TRBJ1-1; D possibly corresponds to TRBD1 (5 bases). With 4 bases removed from V and 0 bases from J, the gap between germline ends came to 6 bases. Germline CDR1 reads LGHDT; CDR2 reads YNNKQL (reference sequence). This CDR3 contains 13 residues. The sequenced CDR3 bases are TGTGCCAGCAGCTTGGGACAGAACACAGAAGTCTTC. It is translated as CASSLGQNTEVF. The CDR3 in full is CASSLGQNTEVFF.

With respect to this clone: Gene names and germline refer to mouse. The read ends 1 residue before the CDR3 terminus; that terminus is restored from the germline J gene. This chain joins TRBV13-2 and TRBJ2-3; TRBD1 might be the D (5 bases). Between the trimmed V and J ends, which lost 1 base and 0 bases, there was a span of 6 bases. This CDR3 spans 14 amino acids. Germline CDR1 and CDR2: NNHNN and SYGAGS (reference sequence). The CDR3 spells CASGDKGSAETLYF. The part of the CDR3 DNA that was read is TGTGCCAGCGGTGATAAGGGGAGTGCAGAAACGCTGTAT.

With regard to this clone: Mouse gene names and germline throughout. Sequencing ends 1 residue short of the CDR3 end; the germline J gene provides the rest. The chain combines TRBV13-3 with TRBJ2-2; D unresolved. Germline V gene sequence: CDR1 NNHDY, CDR2 SYVADS. V shed 1 base and J shed 2 bases, with 9 bases lying between them. This CDR3 is built from 15 residues. Incomplete CDR3 DNA: TGTGCCAGCAGTGATTGGCAGACCAACACCGGGCAGCTCTAC. As protein: CASSDWQTNTGQLY. The CDR3 reads in full as CASSDWQTNTGQLYF.

With respect to this clone: The genes are named according to mouse. The read comes to an end 1 residue before the CDR3 does, leaving the germline J gene to fill in the end. The rearrangement uses TRBV20 and TRBJ2-3, with D possibly being TRBD2 (5 bases). Germline values: CDR1 GFQATS, CDR2 STVNSAI. Trimming took off 0 bases at V and 0 bases at J, with 10 bases between the two ends. The CDR3 length is 15 residues. The CDR3 bases that were read are TGTGGTGCTAGGGATGGCAGGACTAGTGCAGAAACGCTGTAT. Protein: CGARDGRTSAETLY. The entire CDR3 is CGARDGRTSAETLYF.

A single count supports this clone. The listed genes are named as in mouse. The observed sequence ends 1 residue before the CDR3 terminus, with the missing tail filled in from the germline J gene. The V call is TRBV13-2, the J call TRBJ2-1; D is unresolved. From germline, CDR1 is NNHNN and CDR2 SYGAGS (reference sequence). CDR3 length: 12 amino acids. V lost 1 base to trimming and J lost 4 bases, with 3 bases between them. This chain's CDR3 is CASGDRYAEQFF. The sequenced CDR3 bases are TGTGCCAGCGGTGATAGGTATGCTGAGCAGTTC.

There are a few counts of this clone. Gene and germline names: mouse. The CDR3 end lies 1 residue beyond the end of the read and is filled in from the germline J gene. V usage is TRBV13-2 and J usage is TRBJ2-7, with D tentatively TRBD2 (7 bases). V was pared by 2 bases and J by 4 bases, with 13 bases between. Germline V lookup: CDR1 NNHNN, CDR2 SYGAGS (reference sequence). This CDR3 contains 14 residues. The CDR3 DNA, read in part, is TGTGCCAGCGGTGACAGGGGTGGGGGGTATGAACAGTAC. Translation gives CASGDRGGGYEQY. The full CDR3 protein reads CASGDRGGGYEQYF.